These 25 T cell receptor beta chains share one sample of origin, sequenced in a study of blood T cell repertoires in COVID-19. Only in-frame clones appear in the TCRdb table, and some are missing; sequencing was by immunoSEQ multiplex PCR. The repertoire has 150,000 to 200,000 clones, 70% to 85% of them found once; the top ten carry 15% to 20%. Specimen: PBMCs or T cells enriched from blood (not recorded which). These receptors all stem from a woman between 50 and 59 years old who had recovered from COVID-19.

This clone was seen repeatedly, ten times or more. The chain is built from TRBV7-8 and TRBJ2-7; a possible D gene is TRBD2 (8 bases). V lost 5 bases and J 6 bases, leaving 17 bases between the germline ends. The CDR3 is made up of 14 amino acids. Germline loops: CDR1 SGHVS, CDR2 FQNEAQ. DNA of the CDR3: TGTGCCAGCAGCCCGGGACTAGGGGGCTCCGAGCAGTACTTC. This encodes CASSPGLGGSEQYF.

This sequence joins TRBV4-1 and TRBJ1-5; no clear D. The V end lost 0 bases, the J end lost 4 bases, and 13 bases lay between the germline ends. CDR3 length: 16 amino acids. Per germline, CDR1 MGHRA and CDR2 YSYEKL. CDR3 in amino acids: CASSQDLLQKNQPQHF. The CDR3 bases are TGCGCCAGCAGCCAAGATCTTTTGCAGAAAAATCAGCCCCAGCATTTT.

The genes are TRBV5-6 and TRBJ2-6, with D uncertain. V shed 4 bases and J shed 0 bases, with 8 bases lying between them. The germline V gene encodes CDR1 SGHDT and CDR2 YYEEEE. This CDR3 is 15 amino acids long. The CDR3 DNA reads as TGTGCCAGCAGCCCCTTTAGCTCTGGGGCCAACGTCCTGACTTTC. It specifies CASSPFSSGANVLTF.

CDR3 DNA sequence: TGTGCCAGCCGCCTAGAGACGCAGGGCTACGAGCAGTACTTC. As protein: CASRLETQGYEQYF. This chain uses TRBV2 with TRBJ2-7; a possible D gene is TRBD1 (5 bases). Between the trimmed V and J ends, which lost 8 bases and 3 bases, there was a span of 17 bases. Germline V lookup: CDR1 SNHLY, CDR2 FYNNEI. The CDR3 is 14 residues long. Complete variable domain (other parts from reference TRBV2 and TRBJ2-7): EPEVTQTPSHQVTQMGQEVILRCVPISNHLYFYWYRQILGQKVEFLVSFYNNEISEKSEIFDDQFSVERPDGSNFTLKIRSTKLEDSAMYFCASRLETQGYEQYFGPGTRLTVT.

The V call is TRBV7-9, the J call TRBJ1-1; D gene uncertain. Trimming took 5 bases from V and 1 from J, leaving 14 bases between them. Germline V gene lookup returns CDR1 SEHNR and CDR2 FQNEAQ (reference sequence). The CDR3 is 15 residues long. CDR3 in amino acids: CASSPRAGTNTEAFF. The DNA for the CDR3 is TGTGCCAGCAGCCCACGTGCAGGCACGAACACTGAAGCTTTCTTT.

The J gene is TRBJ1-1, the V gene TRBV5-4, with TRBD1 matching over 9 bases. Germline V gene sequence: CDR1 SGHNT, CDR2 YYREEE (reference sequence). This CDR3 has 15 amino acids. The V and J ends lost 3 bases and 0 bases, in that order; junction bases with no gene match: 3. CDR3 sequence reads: CASSWGQGLNTEAFF. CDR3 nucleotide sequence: TGTGCCAGCAGCTGGGGACAGGGATTGAACACTGAAGCTTTCTTT.

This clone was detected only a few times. The CDR3 here is CASSLAGVGYNQPQHF. In nucleotides, the CDR3 is TGTGCCAGCAGCTTGGCCGGGGTGGGGTACAATCAGCCCCAGCATTTT. V usage is TRBV5-5 and J usage is TRBJ1-5; no definite D call. The germline CDR1 and CDR2 sequences are SGHKS and YYEKEE (reference sequence). V lost 0 bases and J lost 3, with 13 bases in between. The CDR3 length is 16 residues. The full variable domain, in which reference TRBV5-5 and TRBJ1-5 provide the parts outside the CDR3, is DAGVTQSPTHLIKTRGQQVTLRCSPISGHKSVSWYQQVLGQGPQFIFQYYEKEERGRGNFPDRFSARQFPNYSSELNVNALLLGDSALYLCASSLAGVGYNQPQHFGDGTRLSIL.

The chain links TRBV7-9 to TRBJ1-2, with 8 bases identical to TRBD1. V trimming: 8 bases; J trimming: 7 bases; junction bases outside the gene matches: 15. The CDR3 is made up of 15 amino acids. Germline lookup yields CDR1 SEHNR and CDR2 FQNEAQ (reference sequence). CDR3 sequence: CASQGIGQGAFGYTF. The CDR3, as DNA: TGTGCCAGCCAAGGGATAGGGCAGGGGGCTTTTGGCTACACCTTC.

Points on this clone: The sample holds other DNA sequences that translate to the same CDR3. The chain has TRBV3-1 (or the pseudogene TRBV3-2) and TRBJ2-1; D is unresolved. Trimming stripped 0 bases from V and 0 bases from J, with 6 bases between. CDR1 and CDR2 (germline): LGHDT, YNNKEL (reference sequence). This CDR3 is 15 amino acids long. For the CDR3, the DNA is TGTGCCAGCAGCCAAGACCTAAACTCCTACAATGAGCAGTTCTTC. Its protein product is CASSQDLNSYNEQFF.

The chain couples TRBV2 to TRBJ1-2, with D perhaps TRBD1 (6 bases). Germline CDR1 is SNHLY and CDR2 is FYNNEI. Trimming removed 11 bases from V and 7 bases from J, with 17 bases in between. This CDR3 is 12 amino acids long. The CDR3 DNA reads TGTGCCTCCGATCGGGGGGGCGGTGGCTACACCTTC. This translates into CASDRGGGGYTF.

Written as DNA, the CDR3 is TGTGCCAGCAGTTTATTACGGGCTAGCGGGAGGGGCAATGAGCAGTTCTTC. It specifies CASSLLRASGRGNEQFF. The V and J genes are TRBV28 and TRBJ2-1; 12 bases are a match to TRBD2. This CDR3 is built from 17 residues. Germline trimming cut 1 base from V and 6 bases from J; bases unmatched to any gene: 7. CDR1 and CDR2 from the germline V gene are MDHEN and SYDVKM. The full variable domain, its missing parts supplied by reference TRBV28 and TRBJ2-1, is DVKVTQSSRYLVKRTGEKVFLECVQDMDHENMFWYRQDPGLGLRLIYFSYDVKMKEKGDIPEGYSVSREKKERFSLILESASTNQTSMYLCASSLLRASGRGNEQFFGPGTRLTVL.

The CDR3, as DNA: TGTGCCAGCAGCTACGACAGAAACACCGGGGAGCTGTTTTTT. Residues: CASSYDRNTGELFF. The chain joins TRBV5-4 to TRBJ2-2; perhaps TRBD1 as D (5 bases). Germline V lookup: CDR1 SGHNT, CDR2 YYREEE (reference sequence). The CDR3 is 14 residues long. Trimming pared 3 bases from V and 2 bases from J, leaving 8 bases between.

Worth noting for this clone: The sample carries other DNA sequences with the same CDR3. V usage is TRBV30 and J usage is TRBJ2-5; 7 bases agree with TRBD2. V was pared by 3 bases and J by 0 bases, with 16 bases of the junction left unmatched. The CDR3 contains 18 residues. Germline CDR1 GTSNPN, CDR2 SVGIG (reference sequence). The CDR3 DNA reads TGTGCCTGGAGGGGGGGGATGAGGGGCCCAAAGTACCAAGAGACCCAGTACTTC. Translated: CAWRGGMRGPKYQETQYF.

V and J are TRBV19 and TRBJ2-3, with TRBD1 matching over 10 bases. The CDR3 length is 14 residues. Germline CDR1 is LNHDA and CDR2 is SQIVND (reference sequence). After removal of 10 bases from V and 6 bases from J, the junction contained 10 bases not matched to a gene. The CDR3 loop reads CATKRTGGRDTQYF. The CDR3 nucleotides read TGTGCCACTAAACGGACAGGGGGGAGGGATACGCAGTATTTT. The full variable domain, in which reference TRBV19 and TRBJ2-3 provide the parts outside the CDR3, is DGGITQSPKYLFRKEGQNVTLSCEQNLNHDAMYWYRQDPGQGLRLIYYSQIVNDFQKGDIAEGYSVSREKKESFPLTVTSAQKNPTAFYLCATKRTGGRDTQYFGPGTRLTVL.

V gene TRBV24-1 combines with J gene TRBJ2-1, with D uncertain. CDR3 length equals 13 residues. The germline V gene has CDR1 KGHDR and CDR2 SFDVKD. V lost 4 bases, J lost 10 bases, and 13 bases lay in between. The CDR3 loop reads CATSEPTNQEQFF. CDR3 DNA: TGTGCCACCAGTGAACCTACGAATCAAGAGCAGTTCTTC.

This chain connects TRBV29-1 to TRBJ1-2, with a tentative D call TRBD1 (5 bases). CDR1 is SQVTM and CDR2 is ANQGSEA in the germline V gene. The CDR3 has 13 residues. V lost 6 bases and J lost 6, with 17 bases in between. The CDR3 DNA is TGCAGCGTCAGATCCCGGGACTCCGATGGCTACACCTTC. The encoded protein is CSVRSRDSDGYTF.

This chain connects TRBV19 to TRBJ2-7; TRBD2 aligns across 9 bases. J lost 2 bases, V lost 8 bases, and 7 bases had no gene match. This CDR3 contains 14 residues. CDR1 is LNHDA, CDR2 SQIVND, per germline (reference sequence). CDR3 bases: TGTGCCAGTCAACCGACTAGCGGACCCTACGAGCAGTACTTC. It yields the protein CASQPTSGPYEQYF.

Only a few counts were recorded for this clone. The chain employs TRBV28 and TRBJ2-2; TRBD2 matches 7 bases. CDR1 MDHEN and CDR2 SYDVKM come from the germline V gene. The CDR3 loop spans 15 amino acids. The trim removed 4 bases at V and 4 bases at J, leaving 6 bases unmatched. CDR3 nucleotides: TGTGCCAGCAGTTCCGGGACTATAATCACCGGGGAGCTGTTTTTT. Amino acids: CASSSGTIITGELFF.

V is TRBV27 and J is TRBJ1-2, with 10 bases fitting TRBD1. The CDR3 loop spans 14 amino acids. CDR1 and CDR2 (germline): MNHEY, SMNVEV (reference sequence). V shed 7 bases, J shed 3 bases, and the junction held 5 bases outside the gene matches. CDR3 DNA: TGTGCCAGCACCCGGACAGGGGGGTACTATGGCTACACCTTC. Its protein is CASTRTGGYYGYTF.

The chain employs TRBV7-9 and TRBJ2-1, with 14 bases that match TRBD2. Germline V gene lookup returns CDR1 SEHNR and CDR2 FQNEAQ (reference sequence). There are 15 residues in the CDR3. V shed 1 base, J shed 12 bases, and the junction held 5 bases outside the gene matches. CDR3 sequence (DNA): TGTGCCAGCAGCTTAGAGGGACTAGCGGGAGAGGGGCAGTTCTTC. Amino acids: CASSLEGLAGEGQFF.

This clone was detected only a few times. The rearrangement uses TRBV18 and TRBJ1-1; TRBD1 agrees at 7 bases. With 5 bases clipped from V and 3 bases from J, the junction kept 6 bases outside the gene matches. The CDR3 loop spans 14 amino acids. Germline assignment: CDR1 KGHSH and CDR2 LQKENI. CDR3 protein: CASSKDREHTEAFF. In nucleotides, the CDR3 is TGTGCCAGCTCAAAAGACAGGGAGCACACTGAAGCTTTCTTT.

The CDR3 sequence: CASIGADRKLFF. CDR3 nucleotide sequence: TGTGCCAGTATTGGAGCAGATCGAAAACTGTTTTTT. The chain has TRBV19 and TRBJ1-4; D is unclear. Trimming removed 7 bases from V and 10 bases from J, with 13 bases in between. The CDR3 is 12 residues long. Germline lookup yields CDR1 LNHDA and CDR2 SQIVND (reference sequence).

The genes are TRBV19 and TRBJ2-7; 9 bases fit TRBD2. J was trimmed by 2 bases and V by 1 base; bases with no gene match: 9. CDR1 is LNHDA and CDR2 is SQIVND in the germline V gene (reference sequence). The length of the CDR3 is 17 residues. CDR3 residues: CASSIGSMTSGPYEQYF. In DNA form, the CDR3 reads TGTGCCAGTAGTATAGGATCTATGACTAGCGGACCCTACGAGCAGTACTTC.

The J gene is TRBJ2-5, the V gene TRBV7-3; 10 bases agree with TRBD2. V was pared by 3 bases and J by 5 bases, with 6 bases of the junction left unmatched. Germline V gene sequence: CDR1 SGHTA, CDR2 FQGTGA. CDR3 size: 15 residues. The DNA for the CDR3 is TGTGCCAGCAGCTTCCAGCGGGAGGGTGTGGAGACCCAGTACTTC. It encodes CASSFQREGVETQYF.

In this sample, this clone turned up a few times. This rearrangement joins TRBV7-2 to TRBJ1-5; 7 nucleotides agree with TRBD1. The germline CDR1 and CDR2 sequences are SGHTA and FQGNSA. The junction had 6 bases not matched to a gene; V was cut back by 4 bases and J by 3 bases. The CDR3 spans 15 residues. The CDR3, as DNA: TGTGCCAGCAGCTCGACAGGGCTCCTCAATCAGCCCCAGCATTTT. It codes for CASSSTGLLNQPQHF.